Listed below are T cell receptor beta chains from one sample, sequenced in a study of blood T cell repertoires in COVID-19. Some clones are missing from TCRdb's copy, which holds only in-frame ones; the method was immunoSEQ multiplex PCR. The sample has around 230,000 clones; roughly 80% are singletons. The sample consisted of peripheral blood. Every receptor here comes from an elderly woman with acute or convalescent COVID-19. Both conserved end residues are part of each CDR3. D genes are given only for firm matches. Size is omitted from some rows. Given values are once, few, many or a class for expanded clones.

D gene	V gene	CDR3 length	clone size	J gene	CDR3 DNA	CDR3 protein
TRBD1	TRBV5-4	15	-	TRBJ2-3	TGTGCCAGCAGCGTTCCGGGACAGGGGATGGATACGCAGTATTTT	CASSVPGQGMDTQYF
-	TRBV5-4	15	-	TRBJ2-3	TGTGCCAGCAGACCCGGGACTCGCAACACAGATACGCAGTATTTT	CASRPGTRNTDTQYF
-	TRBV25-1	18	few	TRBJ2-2	TGTGCCAGCAGTATCACATTCCAGGGTAGGGGGAAGACCGGGGAGCTGTTTTTT	CASSITFQGRGKTGELFF
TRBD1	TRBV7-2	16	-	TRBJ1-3	TGTGCCAGCAGCTTCCTAGACAGGGACTCTGGAAACACCATATATTTT	CASSFLDRDSGNTIYF
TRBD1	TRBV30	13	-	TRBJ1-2	TGTGCCTGGAGTGTTTTTGGGACAGGGACCTACACCTTC	CAWSVFGTGTYTF
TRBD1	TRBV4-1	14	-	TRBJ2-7	TGCGCCAGCAGCCGGGGGACAGGGGGGTACGAGCAGTACTTC	CASSRGTGGYEQYF
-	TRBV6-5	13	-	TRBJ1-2	TGTGCCAGCAGTTACTCGGGAGTTGCTGGCTACACCTTC	CASSYSGVAGYTF
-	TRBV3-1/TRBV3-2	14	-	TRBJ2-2	TGTGCCAGCAGCCCGGACATTTTCACCGGGGAGCTGTTTTTT	CASSPDIFTGELFF
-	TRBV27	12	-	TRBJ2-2	TGTGCCAGCAGTCGTAACACCGGGGAGCTGTTTTTT	CASSRNTGELFF
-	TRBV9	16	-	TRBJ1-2	TGTGCCAGCAGTAGCTGGGTGGAGGGATCCCCTCATGGCTACACCTTC	CASSSWVEGSPHGYTF
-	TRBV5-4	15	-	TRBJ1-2	TGTGCCAGCAGCCCGGACAGATTCACTAACTATGGCTACACCTTC	CASSPDRFTNYGYTF
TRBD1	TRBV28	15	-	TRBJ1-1	TGTGCCAGCAGTTCACCAGGACAGGGTTATACTGAAGCTTTCTTT	CASSSPGQGYTEAFF
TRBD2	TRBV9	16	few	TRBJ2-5	TGTGCCAGCAGCGTAGATGGCGGGGGGACCCAAGAGACCCAGTACTTC	CASSVDGGGTQETQYF
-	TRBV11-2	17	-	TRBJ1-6	TGTGCCAGCAGCTTAGCTGGGGGGGGTAAGGGTAATTCACCCCTCCACTTT	CASSLAGGGKGNSPLHF
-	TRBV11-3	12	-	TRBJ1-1	TGTGCCAGCAGACAGGGGAACACTGAAGCTTTCTTT	CASRQGNTEAFF
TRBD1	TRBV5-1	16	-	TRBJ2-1	TGCGCCAGCAGCTTGGGACGGACAGGGGGCCACAATGAGCAGTTCTTC	CASSLGRTGGHNEQFF
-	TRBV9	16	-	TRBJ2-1	TGTGCCAGCAGCGTAGGAGGGTTCCTCTTACACAATGAGCAGTTCTTC	CASSVGGFLLHNEQFF
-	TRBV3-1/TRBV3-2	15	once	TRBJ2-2	TGTGCCAGCAGCCAAGTCAACCTAGGTCCCGGGGAGCTGTTTTTT	CASSQVNLGPGELFF
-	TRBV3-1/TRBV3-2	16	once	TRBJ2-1	TGTGCCAGCAGCCAAGGTCCAGGGCCTAGCTACAATGAGCAGTTCTTC	CASSQGPGPSYNEQFF
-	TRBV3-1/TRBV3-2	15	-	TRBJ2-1	TGTGCCAGCAGCCGCTCGGGGAATTCCTACAATGAGCAGTTCTTC	CASSRSGNSYNEQFF
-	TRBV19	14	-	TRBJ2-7	TGTGCCAGTAGTATCAGGGACTGGGACTACGAGCAGTACTTC	CASSIRDWDYEQYF
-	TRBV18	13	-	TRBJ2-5	TGTGCCAGCTCACCACTCTCTCAAGAGACCCAGTACTTC	CASSPLSQETQYF
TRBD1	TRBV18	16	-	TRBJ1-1	TGTGCCAGCTCACCATTGGGACAGGGGTTGAACACTGAAGCTTTCTTT	CASSPLGQGLNTEAFF
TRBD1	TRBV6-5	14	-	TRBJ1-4	TGTGCCAGCACCAGACAGGGGGCGAAGGAAAAACTGTTTTTT	CASTRQGAKEKLFF
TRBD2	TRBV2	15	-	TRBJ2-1	TGTGCCAGCAGTGAAATTGGGCTAGCGGTGGATGAGCAGTTCTTC	CASSEIGLAVDEQFF
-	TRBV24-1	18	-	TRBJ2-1	TGTGCCACCAGTGACCGAAACCCCTGGCAGGGGGGACAAGGTGAGCAGTTCTTC	CATSDRNPWQGGQGEQFF
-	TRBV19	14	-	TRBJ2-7	TGTGCCAGTAGTACCCGGGACACCAACTACGAGCAGTACTTC	CASSTRDTNYEQYF
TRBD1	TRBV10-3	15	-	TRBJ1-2	TGTGCCATCAGTGTTGACAGGGGAAGCGACTATGGCTACACCTTC	CAISVDRGSDYGYTF